Presented here are 18 T cell receptor beta chains from one specimen sequenced in a study of liver allograft versus peripheral blood T cells. Across the study: Hepatic allograft T cell receptor repertoires were evaluated relative to those present in recipients' peripheral blood.

TCRdb used MiXCR to reprocess the reads, holding one entry per CDR3 protein. Of some 1,100 distinct CDR3 sequences listed, roughly 19% were seen once; the top ten hold around 77%. These receptors all come from a human patient who had a liver transplant. The graft donor may have contributed some T cells.

This clonotype is medium-sized. V and J are TRBV13 and TRBJ1-2; D unresolved. Germline V gives CDR1 PRHDT, CDR2 FYEKMQ (reference sequence). The length of the CDR3 is 14 residues. V was pared by 2 bases and J by 4 bases, with 11 bases between. The CDR3 DNA reads TGTGCCAGCAGCTTATTCTGGCCCACCTATGGCTACACCTTC. Protein sequence: CASSLFWPTYGYTF. Filled out from reference TRBV13 and TRBJ1-2, the complete variable domain reads AAGVIQSPRHLIKEKRETATLKCYPIPRHDTVYWYQQGPGQDPQFLISFYEKMQSDKGSIPDRFSAQQFSDYHSELNMSSLELGDSALYFCASSLFWPTYGYTFGSGTRLTVV.

By its share, this clonotype is medium-sized. The rearrangement joins TRBV6-5 to TRBJ2-1; maybe TRBD2 (6 bases). The CDR3 spans 13 residues. Per the germline V gene, CDR1 is MNHEY and CDR2 is SVGAGI. V was cut by 6 bases and J by 4 bases, with 10 bases left in between. The DNA of the CDR3 is TGTGCCAGCAGCCCCGGGGGTTACAATGAGCAGTTCTTC. Encoded protein: CASSPGGYNEQFF.

By sample share, this clonotype is medium-sized (0.01 to 0.1%). The V call is TRBV28, the J call TRBJ1-3; unclear D gene. Per germline, CDR1 MDHEN and CDR2 SYDVKM. The CDR3 consists of 13 residues. Deletions cut 6 bases from V and 4 bases from J, with 10 bases between. CDR3 bases: TGTGCCAGCAGCCGGAGTACGGGAAACACCATATATTTT. Residues: CASSRSTGNTIYF. The full variable domain, with the rest looked up from reference TRBV28 and TRBJ1-3, is DVKVTQSSRYLVKRTGEKVFLECVQDMDHENMFWYRQDPGLGLRLIYFSYDVKMKEKGDIPEGYSVSREKKERFSLILESASTNQTSMYLCASSRSTGNTIYFGEGSWLTVV.

This clonotype was recorded at least ten times. V is TRBV19 and J is TRBJ1-1; D gene ambiguous. This CDR3 is built from 11 residues. V lost 4 bases and J lost 3, with 3 bases in between. Germline V gene data show CDR1 as LNHDA and CDR2 as SQIVND (reference sequence). CDR3 DNA sequence: TGTGCCAGTAGTACTTACACTGAAGCTTTCTTT. It translates to CASSTYTEAFF.

This clonotype qualifies as medium-sized. This CDR3 reads CASSTSRGNSPLHF. CDR3 in DNA: TGTGCCAGCTCGACGTCGCGGGGTAATTCACCCCTCCACTTT. V is TRBV6-5 and J is TRBJ1-6; D remains unclear. Per the germline V gene, CDR1 is MNHEY and CDR2 is SVGAGI. The CDR3 is 14 residues long. The V gene lost 8 bases and the J gene lost 6 bases, with 14 bases spanning the gap.

The chain is built from TRBV6-5 and TRBJ1-6; perhaps TRBD1 as D (5 bases). The germline V and J ends were trimmed by 3 bases and 8 bases, with 17 bases remaining between them. The CDR3 is made up of 16 amino acids. CDR1 is MNHEY, CDR2 SVGAGI, per germline. DNA for the CDR3: TGTGCCAGCAGTTATAAGGGACCCATGGGGGATTCACCCCTCCACTTT. As protein: CASSYKGPMGDSPLHF.

This clonotype is termed medium-sized. The chain links TRBV19 to TRBJ2-1; D remains unclear. CDR3 length equals 15 residues. V dropped 1 base and J dropped 2 bases, with 9 bases sitting between them. CDR1 is LNHDA, CDR2 SQIVND, per germline (reference sequence). CDR3 in DNA: TGTGCCAGTAGTATAGGCACTTCCCCCTACAATGAGCAGTTCTTC. This translates into CASSIGTSPYNEQFF.

This clonotype was recorded only once. The chain uses TRBV27 and TRBJ1-3, with 10 positions matching TRBD1. This CDR3 is 18 amino acids long. Germline CDR1 is MNHEY and CDR2 is SMNVEV (reference sequence). Trimming cost V 0 bases and J 0 bases; bases outside gene matches: 5. The CDR3 loop is CASSLSGQGYSSGNTIYF. In DNA, the CDR3 is TGTGCCAGCAGTTTATCGGGACAGGGGTATAGCTCTGGAAACACCATATATTTT.

The V call is TRBV27, the J call TRBJ2-1; 10 bases are shared with TRBD2. The germline gives CDR1 MNHEY, CDR2 SMNVEV (reference sequence). CDR3 length: 15 residues. After removal of 3 bases from V and 4 bases from J, the junction contained 3 bases not matched to a gene. The DNA for the CDR3 is TGTGCCAGCAGTTTCGGACTAGCGGTATACAATGAGCAGTTCTTC. Amino acid sequence: CASSFGLAVYNEQFF.

Turning to this clonotype: This likely came from a read error, as a far larger clone is one base away. The CDR3 does not end in the conserved phenylalanine or tryptophan, so this is likely a read error. J is TRBJ1-2 and V is TRBV19; the D is unclear. The CDR3 is 12 amino acids. V lost 9 bases and J lost 6, with 14 bases in between. Germline V CDR1 and CDR2: LNHDA, SQIVND (reference sequence). In DNA, the CDR3 is TGTGCCAGCAGTTACCCGGACGATGGCTACACCTCC. It is translated as CASSYPDDGYTS.

As regards this clonotype: A read error may explain this, as a much larger clone is one base away. The chain employs TRBV6-5 and TRBJ2-1; 8 nucleotides line up with TRBD2. Germline V gives CDR1 MNHEY, CDR2 SVGAGI. V shed 7 bases, J shed 5 bases, and the junction held 16 bases outside the gene matches. This CDR3 contains 17 residues. As DNA, the CDR3 is TGTGCCAGCACCGAGTCGCCCGGGACTAGAACCGACAATGAGCAGTTCTTC. It yields the protein CASTESPGTRTDNEQFF.

In this sample, this clonotype is medium-sized. The rearrangement links TRBV18 to TRBJ1-3; D perhaps matches TRBD1 (5 bases). The germline V gene encodes CDR1 KGHSH and CDR2 LQKENI. The CDR3 runs to 16 residues. V shed 3 bases and J shed 0 bases, with 12 bases lying between them. CDR3 sequence (DNA): TGTGCCAGCTCACCGTTCAGGGACCGCTCTGGAAACACCATATATTTT. This encodes CASSPFRDRSGNTIYF.

This clonotype was picked up one time. A much larger clone lies one base from this, so it may be a read error. The CDR3 nucleotides read TGTGCCAGCAGTTACTCAAGGGGCGCTAATGAAAAACTGTGTTTT. Protein product: CASSYSRGANEKLCF. This chain connects TRBV6-5 to TRBJ1-4; possibly TRBD1 for D (5 bases). There are 15 residues in the CDR3. In germline, CDR1 is MNHEY, CDR2 SVGAGI.

The chain links TRBV6-1 to TRBJ1-5; no clear D. Germline values: CDR1 MNHNS, CDR2 SASEGT. Trimming left V 3 bases short and J 1 base short, with 13 bases between. The CDR3 loop spans 16 amino acids. The CDR3 DNA sequence: TGTGCCAGCAGTGAGAGTGCACAGATGAGCAATCAGCCCCAGCATTTT. Its translation: CASSESAQMSNQPQHF.

By share of the sample, this clonotype is large (0.1 to 1%). The chain carries TRBV6-5 and TRBJ1-2; 9 bases are a match to TRBD1. CDR1 and CDR2 from the germline V gene are MNHEY and SVGAGI. V lost 6 bases, J lost 4 bases, and 12 bases stayed unmatched. CDR3 size: 16 residues. CDR3: CASSPTTGTGSYGYTF. The CDR3 nucleotides are TGTGCCAGCAGCCCCACTACCGGGACAGGGAGCTATGGCTACACCTTC.

This clonotype is medium-sized (0.01 to 0.1%) by share. The chain couples TRBV15 to TRBJ2-1; the D gene is possibly TRBD2 (5 bases). Germline CDR1 is LNHNV and CDR2 is YYDKDF (reference sequence). Trimming stripped 6 bases from V and 0 bases from J, with 9 bases between. CDR3 length: 14 residues. The CDR3 reads CATSDYPSYNEQFF. CDR3 nucleotides: TGTGCCACCAGTGACTACCCCTCCTACAATGAGCAGTTCTTC. The whole variable domain, filled in from reference TRBV15 and TRBJ2-1, reads DAMVIQNPRYQVTQFGKPVTLSCSQTLNHNVMYWYQQKSSQAPKLLFHYYDKDFNNEADTPDNFQSRRPNTSFCFLDIRSPGLGDTAMYLCATSDYPSYNEQFFGPGTRLTVL.

The chain's CDR3 is CASSRGGRVDQPQHF. The CDR3 DNA is TGTGCCAGCAGCCGTGGGGGCAGGGTCGATCAGCCCCAGCATTTT. The chain uses TRBV9 and TRBJ1-5; D is perhaps TRBD1 (6 bases). Germline values: CDR1 SGDLS, CDR2 YYNGEE. Trimming shortened V by 4 bases and J by 5 bases, and 16 bases separated the two germline ends. There are 15 residues in the CDR3.

The chain carries TRBV7-9 and TRBJ2-3; 7 nucleotides match TRBD2. Germline values: CDR1 SEHNR, CDR2 FQNEAQ (reference sequence). The V and J ends lost 5 bases and 2 bases, in that order; junction bases with no gene match: 13. The CDR3 is 17 residues long. The CDR3 DNA reads TGTGCCAGCAGCAATCCCATTAGCGGGCCCTCCACAGATACGCAGTATTTT. Its translation: CASSNPISGPSTDTQYF.